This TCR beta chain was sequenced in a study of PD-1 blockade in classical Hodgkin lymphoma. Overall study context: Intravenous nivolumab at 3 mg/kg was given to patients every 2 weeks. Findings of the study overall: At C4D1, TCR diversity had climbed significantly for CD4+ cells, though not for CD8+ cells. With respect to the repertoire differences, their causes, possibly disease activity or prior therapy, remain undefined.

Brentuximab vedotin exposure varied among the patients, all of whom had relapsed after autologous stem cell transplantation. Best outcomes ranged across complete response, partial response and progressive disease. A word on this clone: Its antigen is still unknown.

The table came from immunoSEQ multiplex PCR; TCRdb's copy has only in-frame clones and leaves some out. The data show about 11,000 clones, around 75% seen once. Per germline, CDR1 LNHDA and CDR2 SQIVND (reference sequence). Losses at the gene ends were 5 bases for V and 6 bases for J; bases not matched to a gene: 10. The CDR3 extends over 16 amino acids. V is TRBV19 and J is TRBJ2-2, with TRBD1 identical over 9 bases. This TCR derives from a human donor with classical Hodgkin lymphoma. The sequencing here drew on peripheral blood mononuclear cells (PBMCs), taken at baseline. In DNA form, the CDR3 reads TGTGCCAGTAGTGCGAACCGGGACAGGGTTCCCGGGGAGCTGTTTTTT. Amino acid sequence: CASSANRDRVPGELFF.